The sample holds a few counts of the clone carrying this T cell receptor (beta chain). What it recognizes is unknown. The use of a sample-barcoded 5' primer and a J-beta primer mix characterized a second PCR of about 7 to 12 cycles. MiXCR, run by TCRdb on the 5' RACE reads, gives a single entry per CDR3 protein. The repertoire consists of 730,000 or so distinct CDR3 sequences, with about 40% occurring once and the leading ten covering roughly 19%. For every donor, a draw yielded 8.5 to 10 milliliters of peripheral blood. This sample was taken from a study of blood T cells in healthy people across ages. Findings of the study overall: Roughly linearly, TCR beta diversity per million T cells fell as age increased. Researchers deemed the diversity estimates from one million T cells underestimates.

The CDR3 contains 14 residues. Germline loops: CDR1 DFQATT, CDR2 SNEGSKA (reference sequence). V lost 5 bases and J lost 3, with 11 bases in between. This clonotype was sampled from a woman in her sixties or seventies in good health. The chain uses TRBV20-1 and TRBJ1-6; tentative D call: TRBD1 (6 bases). The sample was blood. The CDR3 loop is CSASQGFYNSPLHF. The CDR3 DNA sequence: TGCAGTGCTTCCCAGGGGTTCTATAATTCACCCCTCCACTTT.